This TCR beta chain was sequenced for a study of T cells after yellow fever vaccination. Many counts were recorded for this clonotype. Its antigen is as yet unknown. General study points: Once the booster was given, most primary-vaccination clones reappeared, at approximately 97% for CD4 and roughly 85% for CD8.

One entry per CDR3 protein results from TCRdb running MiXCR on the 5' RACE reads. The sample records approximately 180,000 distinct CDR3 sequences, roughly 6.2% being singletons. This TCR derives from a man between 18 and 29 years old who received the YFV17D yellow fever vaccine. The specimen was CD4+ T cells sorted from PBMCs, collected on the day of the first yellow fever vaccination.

CDR3 in amino acids: CSARDAARSTDTQYF. CDR3 sequence (DNA): TGCAGTGCTAGAGATGCGGCGCGGAGCACAGATACGCAGTATTTT. The chain combines TRBV20-1 with TRBJ2-3; no reliable D call. This CDR3 has 15 residues. The germline V gene encodes CDR1 DFQATT and CDR2 SNEGSKA (reference sequence). V lost 0 bases and J 0 bases, leaving 10 bases between the germline ends.